These T cell receptor beta chains were read from a single sample in a study of T cells in Graves' hyperthyroidism and ophthalmopathy. Via MiXCR, TCRdb re-called the multiplex PCR reads, giving one row per CDR3 protein. Seen here are a few hundred thousand distinct CDR3 sequences, around 21% observed once, and the top ten hold approximately 26%. The sequenced sample consisted of blood. These receptors originate from a man between 18 and 35 years old with Graves' hyperthyroidism. Both conserved end residues are part of each CDR3. A D gene is named only where the DNA matches it firmly. Size values are once, few and many counts, or a class for expanded clones, and some rows have none.

TGTGCCAGCAGCTTTGGGATGGGTGAAGCTTTCTTT	CASSFGMGEAFF	.	TRBJ1-1	TRBV7-3	many
TGTGCCAGCAGTTTAGTAGTAAACTATGGCTACACCTTC	CASSLVVNYGYTF	.	TRBJ1-2	TRBV28	.
TGTGCCAGCAGCTTAGGCCAGTACACCGGCTACACCTTC	CASSLGQYTGYTF	.	TRBJ1-2	TRBV13	many
TGTGCCAGCACCCCAGGACGGCGGATGGGCGGGAAGCTGTTTTTT	CASTPGRRMGGKLFF	.	TRBJ2-2	TRBV11-2	few
TGCAGTGCCCAGGGAAACTATGGCTACACCTTC	CSAQGNYGYTF	.	TRBJ1-2	TRBV20-1	many
TGTGCCAGCAGTGATACAGGAACTATCTATGGCTACACCTTC	CASSDTGTIYGYTF	.	TRBJ1-2	TRBV6-1	many
TGTGCCAGCAGCGTAGGGTTAAGCTCCTACGAGCAGTACTTC	CASSVGLSSYEQYF	.	TRBJ2-7	TRBV9	.
TGTGCCAGTTCGGTTAACAGAGACACCGGGGAGCTGTTTTTT	CASSVNRDTGELFF	.	TRBJ2-2	TRBV12-3/TRBV12-4	.
TGTGCCAGCAGTTTAGCGGCTCAGGGGGGTCCCCACGAGCAGTACTTC	CASSLAAQGGPHEQYF	.	TRBJ2-7	TRBV12-3/TRBV12-4	many
TGTGCCAGCAGTAGGGGTAGGGCTGGCTACACCTTC	CASSRGRAGYTF	.	TRBJ1-2	TRBV12-3/TRBV12-4	.